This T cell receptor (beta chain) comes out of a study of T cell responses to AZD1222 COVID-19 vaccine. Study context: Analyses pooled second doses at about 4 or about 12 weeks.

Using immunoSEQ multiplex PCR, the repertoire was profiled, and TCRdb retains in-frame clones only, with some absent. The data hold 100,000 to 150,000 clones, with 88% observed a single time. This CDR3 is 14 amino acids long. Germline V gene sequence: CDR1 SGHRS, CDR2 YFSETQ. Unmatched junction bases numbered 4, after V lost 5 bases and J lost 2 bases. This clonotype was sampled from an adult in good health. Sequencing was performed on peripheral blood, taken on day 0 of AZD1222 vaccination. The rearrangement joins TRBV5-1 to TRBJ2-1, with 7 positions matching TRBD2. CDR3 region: CASRGGRAYNEQFF. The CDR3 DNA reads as TGCGCCAGCAGAGGAGGGAGGGCCTACAATGAGCAGTTCTTC.